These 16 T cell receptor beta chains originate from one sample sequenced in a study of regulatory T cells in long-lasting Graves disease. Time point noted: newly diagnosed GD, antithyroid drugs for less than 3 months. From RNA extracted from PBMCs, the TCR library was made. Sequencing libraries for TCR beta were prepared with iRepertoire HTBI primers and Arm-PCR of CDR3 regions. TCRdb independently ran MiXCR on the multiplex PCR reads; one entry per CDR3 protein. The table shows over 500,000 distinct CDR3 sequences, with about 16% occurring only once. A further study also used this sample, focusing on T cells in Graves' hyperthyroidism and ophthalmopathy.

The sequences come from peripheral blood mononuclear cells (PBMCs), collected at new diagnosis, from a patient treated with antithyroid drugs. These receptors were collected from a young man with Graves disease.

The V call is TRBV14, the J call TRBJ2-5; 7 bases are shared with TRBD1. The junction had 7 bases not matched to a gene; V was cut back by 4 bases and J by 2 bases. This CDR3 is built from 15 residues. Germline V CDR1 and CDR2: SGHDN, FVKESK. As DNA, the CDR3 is TGTGCCAGCAGCCCCACAGGGGCGGCACAAGAGACCCAGTACTTC. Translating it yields CASSPTGAAQETQYF.

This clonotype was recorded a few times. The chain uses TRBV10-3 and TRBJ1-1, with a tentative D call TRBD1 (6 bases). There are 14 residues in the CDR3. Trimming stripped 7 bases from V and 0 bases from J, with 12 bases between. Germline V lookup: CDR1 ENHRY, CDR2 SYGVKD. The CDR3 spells CAITWTDMNTEAFF. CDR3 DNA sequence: TGTGCCATCACCTGGACAGACATGAACACTGAAGCTTTCTTT.

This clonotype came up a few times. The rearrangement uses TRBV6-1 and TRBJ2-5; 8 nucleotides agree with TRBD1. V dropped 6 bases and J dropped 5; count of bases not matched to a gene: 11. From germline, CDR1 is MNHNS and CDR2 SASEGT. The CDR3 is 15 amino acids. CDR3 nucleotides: TGTGCCAGCAGCAGCAGCTCAGGGGGCTTGGAGACCCAGTACTTC. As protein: CASSSSSGGLETQYF.

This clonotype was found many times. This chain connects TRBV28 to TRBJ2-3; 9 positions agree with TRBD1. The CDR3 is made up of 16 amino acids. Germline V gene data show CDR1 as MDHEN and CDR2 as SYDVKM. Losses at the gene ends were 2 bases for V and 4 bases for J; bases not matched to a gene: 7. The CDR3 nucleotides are TGTGCCAGCAGTTTAATTTGGACAGGGGCGCCAGATACGCAGTATTTT. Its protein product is CASSLIWTGAPDTQYF.

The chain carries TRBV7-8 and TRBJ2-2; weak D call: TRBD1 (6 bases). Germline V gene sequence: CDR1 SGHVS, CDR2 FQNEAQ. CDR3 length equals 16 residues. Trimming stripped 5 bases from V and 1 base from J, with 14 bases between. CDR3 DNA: TGTGCCAGCAGCAGCCAGGGGATCGGGAACACCGGGGAGCTGTTTTTT. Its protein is CASSSQGIGNTGELFF.

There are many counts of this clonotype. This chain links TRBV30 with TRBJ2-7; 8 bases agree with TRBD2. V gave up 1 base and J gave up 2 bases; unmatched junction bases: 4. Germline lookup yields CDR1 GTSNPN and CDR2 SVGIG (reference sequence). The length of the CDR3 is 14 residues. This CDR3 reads CAWSAGSGTYEQYF. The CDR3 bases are TGTGCCTGGAGTGCTGGTAGCGGGACCTACGAGCAGTACTTC.

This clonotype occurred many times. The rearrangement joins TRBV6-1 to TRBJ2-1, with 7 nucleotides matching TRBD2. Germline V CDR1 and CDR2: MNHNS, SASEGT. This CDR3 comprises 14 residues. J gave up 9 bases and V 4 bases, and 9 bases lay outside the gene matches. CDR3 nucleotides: TGTGCCAGCAGTGGAGGGAGGGCCCTCGGTGAGCAGTTCTTC. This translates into CASSGGRALGEQFF.

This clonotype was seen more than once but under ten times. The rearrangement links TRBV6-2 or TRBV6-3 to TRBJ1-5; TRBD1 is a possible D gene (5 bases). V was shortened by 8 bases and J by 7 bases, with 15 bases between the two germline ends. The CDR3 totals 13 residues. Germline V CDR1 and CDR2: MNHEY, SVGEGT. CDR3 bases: TGTGCCAGCGGTTGGGGCAGGGACCAGCCCCAGCATTTT. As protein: CASGWGRDQPQHF.

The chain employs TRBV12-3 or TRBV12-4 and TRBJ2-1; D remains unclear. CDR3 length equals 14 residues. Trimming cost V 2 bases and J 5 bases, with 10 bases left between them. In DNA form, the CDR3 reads TGTGCCAGCAGTTTACCGGAAGGACACAATGAGCAGTTCTTC. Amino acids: CASSLPEGHNEQFF.

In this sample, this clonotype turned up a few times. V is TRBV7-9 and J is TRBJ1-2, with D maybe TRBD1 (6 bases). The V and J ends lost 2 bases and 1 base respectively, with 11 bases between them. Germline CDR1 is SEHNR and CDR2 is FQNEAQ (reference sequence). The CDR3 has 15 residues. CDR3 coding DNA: TGTGCCAGCAGCTTATATGGCAGGGGTAACTATGGCTACACCTTC. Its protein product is CASSLYGRGNYGYTF.

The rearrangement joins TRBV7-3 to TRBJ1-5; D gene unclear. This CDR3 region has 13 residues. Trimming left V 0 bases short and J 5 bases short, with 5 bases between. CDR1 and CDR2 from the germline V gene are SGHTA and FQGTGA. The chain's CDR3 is CASSLTPDQPQHF. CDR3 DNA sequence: TGTGCCAGCAGCTTAACGCCGGATCAGCCCCAGCATTTT.

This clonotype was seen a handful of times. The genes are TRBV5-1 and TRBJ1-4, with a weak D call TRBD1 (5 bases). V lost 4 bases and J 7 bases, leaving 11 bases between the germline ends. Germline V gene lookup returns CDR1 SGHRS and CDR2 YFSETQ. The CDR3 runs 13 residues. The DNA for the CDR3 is TGCGCCAGCAGCCGGTCGGGACGTGAAAAACTGTTTTTT. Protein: CASSRSGREKLFF. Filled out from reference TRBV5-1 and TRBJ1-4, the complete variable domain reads KAGVTQTPRYLIKTRGQQVTLSCSPISGHRSVSWYQQTPGQGLQFLFEYFSETQRNKGNFPGRFSGRQFSNSRSEMNVSTLELGDSALYLCASSRSGREKLFFGSGTQLSVL.

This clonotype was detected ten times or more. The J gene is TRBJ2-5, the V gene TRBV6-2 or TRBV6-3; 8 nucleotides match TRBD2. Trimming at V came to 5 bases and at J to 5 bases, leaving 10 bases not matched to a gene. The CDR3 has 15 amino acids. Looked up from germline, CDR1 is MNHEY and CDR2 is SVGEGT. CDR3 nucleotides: TGTGCCAGCAGTGAAACGACTAGCGAAGGGGAGACCCAGTACTTC. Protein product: CASSETTSEGETQYF.

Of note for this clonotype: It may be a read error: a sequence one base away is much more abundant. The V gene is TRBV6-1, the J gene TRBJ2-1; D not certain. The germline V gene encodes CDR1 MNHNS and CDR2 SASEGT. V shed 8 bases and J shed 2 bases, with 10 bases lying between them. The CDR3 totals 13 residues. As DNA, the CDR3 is TGTGCCAGCTCGACTGGCGCCTACAATGAGCAGTTCTTC. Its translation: CASSTGAYNEQFF.

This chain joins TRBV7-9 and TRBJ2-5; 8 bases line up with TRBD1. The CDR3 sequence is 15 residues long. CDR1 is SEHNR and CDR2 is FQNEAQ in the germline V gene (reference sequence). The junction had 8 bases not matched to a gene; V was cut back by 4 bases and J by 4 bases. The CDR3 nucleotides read TGTGCCAGCAGCTCGACAGGGGAGAGAGGAGAGACCCAGTACTTC. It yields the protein CASSSTGERGETQYF.

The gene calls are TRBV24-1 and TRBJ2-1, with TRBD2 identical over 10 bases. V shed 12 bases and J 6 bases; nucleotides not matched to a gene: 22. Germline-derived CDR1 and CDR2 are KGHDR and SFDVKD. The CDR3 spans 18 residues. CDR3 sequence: CASFSGSSGGHKGNEQFF. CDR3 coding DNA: TGTGCCTCGTTCTCGGGGTCTAGCGGGGGACACAAGGGCAATGAGCAGTTCTTC.